The rows below give T cell receptor beta chains drawn from one sample of a study of CD8+ T cells in alopecia areata. Only in-frame clones appear in the TCRdb table, and some are missing; sequencing was by immunoSEQ multiplex PCR. The sample shows some 150,000 clones, roughly 50% of them seen only once. The sequenced sample was CD8+ T cells sorted from blood, obtained at week 4, from a patient treated with tofacitinib. Every receptor here comes from a human donor with alopecia areata. Each CDR3 is given with its conserved first and last residue. Some rows have no size entry. The others give once, few or many, or a class for an expanded clone.

few TRBJ1-1 TRBV30 CAWSVGGNTEAFF
- TRBJ1-3 TRBV5-6 CASSLGGNTIYF
few TRBJ2-7 TRBV30 CAWSVTFQRGYSYEQYF
- TRBJ2-7 TRBV13 CASSLAGTGGYEQYF
many TRBJ1-1 TRBV6-6 CASRDKWGGPDTEAFF
- TRBJ1-5 TRBV9 CASSHAGTHQPQHF
once TRBJ2-7 TRBV29-1 CSVEDQREGYEQYF
- TRBJ2-3 TRBV7-9 CASGLVQGDDTDTQYF
few TRBJ1-1 TRBV5-1 CASSSTGRNTEAFF
- TRBJ2-7 TRBV7-9 CASSLGTEGPNSYEQYF
- TRBJ1-1 TRBV21-1 CASMTNTEAFF
- TRBJ2-3 TRBV6-5 CASSWGEGDTQYF
- TRBJ1-2 TRBV11-2 CASSLEGNYGYTF
- TRBJ1-1 TRBV6-6 CASSYEPRGPPEAFF
- TRBJ1-1 TRBV4-2 CASSQVRGERDGTEAFF
few TRBJ2-1 TRBV30 CAWSELGINEQFF
few TRBJ1-5 TRBV2 CATWTGINQPQHF
- TRBJ2-7 TRBV7-9 CASSLDLNPSYEQYF
- TRBJ1-5 TRBV7-2 CASSWGPPQPQHF
few TRBJ1-2 TRBV15 CATSGMPGGINYGYTF
- TRBJ1-4 TRBV29-1 CSVITRDNEKLFF
- TRBJ2-3 TRBV2 CASSDFGTGADTQYF
few TRBJ2-3 TRBV6-5 CASSYSTSESTDTQYF
few TRBJ2-2 TRBV9 CASSTSGGRAGELFF
few TRBJ1-6 TRBV9 CASSPELTVRSPLHF
- TRBJ2-3 TRBV4-1 CASSPLDRGGDTQYF
- TRBJ2-5 TRBV5-1 CASSLIQRGEGETQYF
- TRBJ1-1 TRBV4-1 CASSQGVGQNTEAFF
- TRBJ2-7 TRBV5-1 CASSLARSYEQYF
- TRBJ1-6 TRBV27 CASSARTGSNSPLHF
- TRBJ2-7 TRBV2 CASNFGEQYF